This T cell receptor (beta chain) was captured by sequencing in a study of T cells in Graves' hyperthyroidism and ophthalmopathy. This clonotype was counted between two and nine times. The CDR3 regions of TCR beta were amplified from RNA transcripts. Initially, a first-round RT-PCR of the TCR CDR3 employed the HTBI primer set. TCRdb passed the multiplex PCR reads through MiXCR, listing each CDR3 protein once. The table includes about half a million distinct CDR3 sequences, about 20% detected once. V lost 5 bases, J lost 0 bases, and 13 bases lay in between. CDR3 length equals 15 residues. Sequencing used blood. The receptor was derived from a middle-aged man with Graves' ophthalmopathy. This chain links TRBV12-3 or TRBV12-4 with TRBJ1-1; no reliable D call. This CDR3 reads CASSPLESLNTEAFF. CDR3 in DNA: TGTGCCAGCAGTCCTCTGGAGTCTTTGAACACTGAAGCTTTCTTT.